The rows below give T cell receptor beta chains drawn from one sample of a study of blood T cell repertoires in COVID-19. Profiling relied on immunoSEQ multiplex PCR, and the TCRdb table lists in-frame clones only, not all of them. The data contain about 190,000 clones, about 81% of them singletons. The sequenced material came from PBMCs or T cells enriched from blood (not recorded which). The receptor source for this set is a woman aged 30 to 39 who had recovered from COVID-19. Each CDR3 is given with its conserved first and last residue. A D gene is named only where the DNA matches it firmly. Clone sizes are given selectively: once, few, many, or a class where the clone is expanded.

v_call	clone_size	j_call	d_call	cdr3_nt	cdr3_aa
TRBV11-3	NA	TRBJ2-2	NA	TGTGCCAGCAGCTTATCCAGAGGCGGGGAGCTGTTTTTT	CASSLSRGGELFF
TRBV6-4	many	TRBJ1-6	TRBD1	TGTGCCAGCCGGGACAGGGATAATTCACCCCTCCACTTT	CASRDRDNSPLHF
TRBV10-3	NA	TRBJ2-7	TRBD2	TGTGCCATCAGGGGGACTAAAGACGAGCAGTACTTC	CAIRGTKDEQYF
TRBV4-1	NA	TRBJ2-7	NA	TGCGCCAGCAGCCTCGTATTAGCCAGCTCCTACGAGCAGTACTTC	CASSLVLASSYEQYF
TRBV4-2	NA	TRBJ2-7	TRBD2	TGTGCCAGCAGCCTCGACTTACCTCGGGCGGGAGGGCGGTACGAGCAGTACTTC	CASSLDLPRAGGRYEQYF
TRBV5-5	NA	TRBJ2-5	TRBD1	TGTGCCAGCAGCTACGGACAGGGTGAGACCCAGTACTTC	CASSYGQGETQYF
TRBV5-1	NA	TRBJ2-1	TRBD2	TGCGCCAGCAGCTTGGATCTAGCGGCCTACAATGAGCAGTTCTTC	CASSLDLAAYNEQFF
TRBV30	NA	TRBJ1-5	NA	TGTGCCTGGACCCAGGCTGGTCAGCCCCAGCATTTT	CAWTQAGQPQHF
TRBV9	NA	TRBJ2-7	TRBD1	TGTGCCAGCAGCGTAGACGGGACAGGGGGTTACGAGCAGTACTTC	CASSVDGTGGYEQYF
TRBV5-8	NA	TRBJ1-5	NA	TGTGCCAGCAGCGCCAGGGGTTTTAGCAATCAGCCCCAGCATTTT	CASSARGFSNQPQHF
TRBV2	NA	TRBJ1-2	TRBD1	TGTGCCAGCAGGAGCGGACAGGGGACACTCTCCTCCTACACCTTC	CASRSGQGTLSSYTF
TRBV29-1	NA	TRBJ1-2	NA	TGCAGCGTTGAAGATCACAGGGTGGATTCGGAGGGCTACACCTTC	CSVEDHRVDSEGYTF
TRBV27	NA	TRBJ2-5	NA	TGTGCCAGCAGTTCAAATCTCGCGTACCAAGAGACCCAGTACTTC	CASSSNLAYQETQYF
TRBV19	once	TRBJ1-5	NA	TGTGCCAGTAGTATAGGAGGTCGGCAGCCCCAGCATTTT	CASSIGGRQPQHF
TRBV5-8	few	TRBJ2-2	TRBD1	TGTGCCAGCAGTAGACAGGGTTCGGGTGCGGTAACGACCGGGGAGCTGTTTTTT	CASSRQGSGAVTTGELFF
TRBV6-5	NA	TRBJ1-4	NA	TGTGCCAGCAGCCAGGGGATCACGGATGAAAAACTGTTTTTT	CASSQGITDEKLFF
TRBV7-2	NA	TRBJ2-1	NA	TGTGCCAGCAGCCCCGACCGGAGCTCCTACAATGAGCAGTTCTTC	CASSPDRSSYNEQFF
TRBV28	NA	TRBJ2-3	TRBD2	TGTGCCAGCAGTTTCCCACCAAGCGGGAGCAACACAGATACGCAGTATTTT	CASSFPPSGSNTDTQYF